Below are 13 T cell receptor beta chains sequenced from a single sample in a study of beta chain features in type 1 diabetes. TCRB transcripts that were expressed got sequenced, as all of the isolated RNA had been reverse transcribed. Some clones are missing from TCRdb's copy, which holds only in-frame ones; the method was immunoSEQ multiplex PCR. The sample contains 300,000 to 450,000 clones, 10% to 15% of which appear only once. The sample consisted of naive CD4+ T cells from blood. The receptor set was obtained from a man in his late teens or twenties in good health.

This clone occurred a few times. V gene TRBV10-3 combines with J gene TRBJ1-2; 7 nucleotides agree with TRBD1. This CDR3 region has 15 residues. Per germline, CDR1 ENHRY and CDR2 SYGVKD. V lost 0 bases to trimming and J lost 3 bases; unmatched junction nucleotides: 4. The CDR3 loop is CAISESTGVYYGYTF. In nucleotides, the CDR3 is TGTGCCATCAGTGAGTCAACAGGGGTATACTATGGCTACACCTTC.

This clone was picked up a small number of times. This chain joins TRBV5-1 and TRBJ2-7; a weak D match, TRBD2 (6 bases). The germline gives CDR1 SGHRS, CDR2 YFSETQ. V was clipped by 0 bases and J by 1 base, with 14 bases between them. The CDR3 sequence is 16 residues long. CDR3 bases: TGCGCCAGCAGCTTGGTCACGGGAGTGGGATCCTACGAGCAGTACTTC. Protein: CASSLVTGVGSYEQYF.

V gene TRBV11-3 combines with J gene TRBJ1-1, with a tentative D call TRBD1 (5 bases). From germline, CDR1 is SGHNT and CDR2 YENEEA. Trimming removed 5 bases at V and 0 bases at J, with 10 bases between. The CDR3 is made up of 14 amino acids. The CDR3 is CASSLSTVNTEAFF. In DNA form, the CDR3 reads TGTGCCAGCAGCCTATCGACAGTGAACACTGAAGCTTTCTTT.

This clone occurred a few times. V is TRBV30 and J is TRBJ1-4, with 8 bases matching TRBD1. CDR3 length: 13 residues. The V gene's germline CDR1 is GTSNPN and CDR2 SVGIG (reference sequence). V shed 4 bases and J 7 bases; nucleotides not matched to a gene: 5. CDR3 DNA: TGTGCCTGGAACGCAGGGGGCGTTGAAAAACTGTTTTTT. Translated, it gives CAWNAGGVEKLFF.

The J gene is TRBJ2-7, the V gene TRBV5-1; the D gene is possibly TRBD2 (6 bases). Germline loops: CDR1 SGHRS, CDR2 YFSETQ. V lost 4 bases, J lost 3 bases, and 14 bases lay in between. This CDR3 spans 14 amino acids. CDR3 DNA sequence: TGCGCCAGCAGCCCGGAGGGCAGGGACTACGAGCAGTACTTC. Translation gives CASSPEGRDYEQYF.

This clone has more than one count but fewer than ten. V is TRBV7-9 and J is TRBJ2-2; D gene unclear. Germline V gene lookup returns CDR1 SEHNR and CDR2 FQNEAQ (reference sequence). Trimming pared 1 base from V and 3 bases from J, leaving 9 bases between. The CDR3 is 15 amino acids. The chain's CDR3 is CASSLGADYTGELFF. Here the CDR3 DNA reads TGTGCCAGCAGCTTAGGGGCAGATTACACCGGGGAGCTGTTTTTT.

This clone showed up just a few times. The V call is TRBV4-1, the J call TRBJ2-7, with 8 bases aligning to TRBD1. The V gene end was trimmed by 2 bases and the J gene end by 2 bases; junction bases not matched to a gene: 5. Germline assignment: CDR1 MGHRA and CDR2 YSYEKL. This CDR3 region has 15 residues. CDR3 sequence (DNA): TGCGCCAGCAGCCAAAACCGGGACAGGACCTACGAGCAGTACTTC. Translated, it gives CASSQNRDRTYEQYF.

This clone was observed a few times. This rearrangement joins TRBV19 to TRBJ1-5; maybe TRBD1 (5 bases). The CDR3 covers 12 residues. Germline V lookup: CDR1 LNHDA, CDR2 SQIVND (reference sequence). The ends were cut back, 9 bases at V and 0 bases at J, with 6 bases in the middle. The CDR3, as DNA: TGTGCCAGGACAGCTAGCAATCAGCCCCAGCATTTT. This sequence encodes CARTASNQPQHF.

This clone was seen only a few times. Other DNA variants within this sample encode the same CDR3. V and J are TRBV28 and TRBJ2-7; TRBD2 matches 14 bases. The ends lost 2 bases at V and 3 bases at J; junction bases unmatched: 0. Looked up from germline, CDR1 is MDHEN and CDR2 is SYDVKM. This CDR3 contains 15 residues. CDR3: CASSLGTSGSYEQYF. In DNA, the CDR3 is TGTGCCAGCAGTTTAGGGACTAGCGGGAGCTACGAGCAGTACTTC.

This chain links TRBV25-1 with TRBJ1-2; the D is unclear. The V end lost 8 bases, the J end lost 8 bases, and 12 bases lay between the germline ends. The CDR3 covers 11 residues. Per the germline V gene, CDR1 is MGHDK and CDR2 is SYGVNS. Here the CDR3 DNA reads TGTGCCAGCCTCGAACTAGGCGGCTACACCTTC. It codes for CASLELGGYTF.

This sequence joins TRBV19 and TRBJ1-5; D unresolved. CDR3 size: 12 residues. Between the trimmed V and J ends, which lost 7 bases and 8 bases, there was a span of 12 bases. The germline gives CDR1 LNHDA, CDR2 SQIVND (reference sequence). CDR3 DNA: TGTGCCAGTAAACAGCCGAGAAAGCCCCAGCATTTT. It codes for CASKQPRKPQHF. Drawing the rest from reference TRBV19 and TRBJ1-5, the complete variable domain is DGGITQSPKYLFRKEGQNVTLSCEQNLNHDAMYWYRQDPGQGLRLIYYSQIVNDFQKGDIAEGYSVSREKKESFPLTVTSAQKNPTAFYLCASKQPRKPQHFGDGTRLSIL.

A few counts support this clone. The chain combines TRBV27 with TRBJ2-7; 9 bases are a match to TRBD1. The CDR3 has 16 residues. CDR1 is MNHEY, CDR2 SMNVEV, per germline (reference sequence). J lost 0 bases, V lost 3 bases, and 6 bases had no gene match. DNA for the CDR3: TGTGCCAGCAGTTTGGGGACAGGGAGTGCCTCCTACGAGCAGTACTTC. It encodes CASSLGTGSASYEQYF.

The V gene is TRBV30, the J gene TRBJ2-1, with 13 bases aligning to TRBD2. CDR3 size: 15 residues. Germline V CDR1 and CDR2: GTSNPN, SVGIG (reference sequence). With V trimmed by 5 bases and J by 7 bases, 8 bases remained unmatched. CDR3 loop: CAWEPLAGGGNEQFF. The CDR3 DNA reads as TGTGCCTGGGAACCACTAGCGGGGGGGGGTAATGAGCAGTTCTTC.